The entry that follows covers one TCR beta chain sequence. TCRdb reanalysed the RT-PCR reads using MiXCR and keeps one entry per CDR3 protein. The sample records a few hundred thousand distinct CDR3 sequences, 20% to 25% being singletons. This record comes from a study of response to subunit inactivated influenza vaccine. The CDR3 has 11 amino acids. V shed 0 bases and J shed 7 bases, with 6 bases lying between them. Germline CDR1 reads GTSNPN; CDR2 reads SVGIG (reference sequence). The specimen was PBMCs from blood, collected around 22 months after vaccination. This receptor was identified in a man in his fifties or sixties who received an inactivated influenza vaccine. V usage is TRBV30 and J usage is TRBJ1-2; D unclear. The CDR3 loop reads CAWSVLGGYTF. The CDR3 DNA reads TGTGCCTGGAGTGTCCTAGGTGGCTACACCTTC.